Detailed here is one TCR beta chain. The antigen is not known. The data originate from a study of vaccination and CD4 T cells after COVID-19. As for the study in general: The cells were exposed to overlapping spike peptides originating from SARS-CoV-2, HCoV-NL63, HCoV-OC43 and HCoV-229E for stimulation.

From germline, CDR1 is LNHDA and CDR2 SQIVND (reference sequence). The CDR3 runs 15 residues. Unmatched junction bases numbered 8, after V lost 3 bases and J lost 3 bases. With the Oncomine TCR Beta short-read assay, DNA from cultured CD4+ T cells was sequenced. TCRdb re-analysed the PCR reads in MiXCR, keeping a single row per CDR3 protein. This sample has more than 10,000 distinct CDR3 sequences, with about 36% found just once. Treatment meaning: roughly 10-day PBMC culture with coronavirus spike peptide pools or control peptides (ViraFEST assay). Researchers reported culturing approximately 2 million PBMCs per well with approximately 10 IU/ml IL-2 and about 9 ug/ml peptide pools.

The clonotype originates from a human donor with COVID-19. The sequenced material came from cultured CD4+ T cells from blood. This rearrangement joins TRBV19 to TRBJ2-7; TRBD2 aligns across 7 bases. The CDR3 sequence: CASSIMGGRGYEQYF. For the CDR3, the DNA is TGTGCCAGTAGTATCATGGGGGGGAGAGGCTACGAGCAGTACTTC. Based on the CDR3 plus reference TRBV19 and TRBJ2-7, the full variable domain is DGGITQSPKYLFRKEGQNVTLSCEQNLNHDAMYWYRQDPGQGLRLIYYSQIVNDFQKGDIAEGYSVSREKKESFPLTVTSAQKNPTAFYLCASSIMGGRGYEQYFGPGTRLTVT.